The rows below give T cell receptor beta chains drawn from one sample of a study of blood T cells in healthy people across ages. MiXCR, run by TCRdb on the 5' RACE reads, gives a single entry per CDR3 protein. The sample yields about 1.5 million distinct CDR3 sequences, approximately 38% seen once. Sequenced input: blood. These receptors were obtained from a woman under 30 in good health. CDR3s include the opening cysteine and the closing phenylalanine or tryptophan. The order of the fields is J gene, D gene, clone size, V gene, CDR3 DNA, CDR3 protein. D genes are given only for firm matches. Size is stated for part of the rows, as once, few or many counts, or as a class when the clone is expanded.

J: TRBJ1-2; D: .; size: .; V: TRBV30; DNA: TGTGCCTGGAGTGTGGAAGCATTGAACTATGGCTACACCTTC; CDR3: CAWSVEALNYGYTF
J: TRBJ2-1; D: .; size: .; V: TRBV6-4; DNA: TGTGCCAGCAGTGACCCGCCCCGCTGGGAGCAGTTCTTC; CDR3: CASSDPPRWEQFF
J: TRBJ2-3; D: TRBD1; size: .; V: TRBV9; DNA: TGTGCCAGCAGCGATGTTATGGACAGGGGGTGGTCAGATGCGCAGTATTTT; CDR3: CASSDVMDRGWSDAQYF
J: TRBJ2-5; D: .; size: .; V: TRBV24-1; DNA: TGTGCCACCAGGGGGATGGACACGGAGACCCAGTACTTC; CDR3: CATRGMDTETQYF
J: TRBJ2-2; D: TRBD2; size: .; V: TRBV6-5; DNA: TGTGCCAGCAGTTACTCACTAGCGGGGGCCGGGGAGCTGTTTTTT; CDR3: CASSYSLAGAGELFF
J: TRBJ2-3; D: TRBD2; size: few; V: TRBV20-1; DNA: TGCAGTGCGGGTGGACTAGCGGGGCTCTCAGATACGCAGTATTTT; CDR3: CSAGGLAGLSDTQYF
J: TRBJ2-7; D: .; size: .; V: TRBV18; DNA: TGTGCCAGCTCCCGCGGTCGGGACCCCTCCGAGCAGTACTTC; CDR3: CASSRGRDPSEQYF
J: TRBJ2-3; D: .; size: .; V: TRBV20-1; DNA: TGCAGTGCCCGGACTCTGCACGCGCAGTATTTT; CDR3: CSARTLHAQYF
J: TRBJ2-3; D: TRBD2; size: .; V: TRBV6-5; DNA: TGTGCCAGCAGTTACTCGCCACTAGCGGGACAAGGAGATACGCAGTATTTT; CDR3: CASSYSPLAGQGDTQYF
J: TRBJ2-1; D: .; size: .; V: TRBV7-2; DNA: TGTGCCAGCAGCCTATACAACAATGAGCAGTTCTTC; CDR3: CASSLYNNEQFF
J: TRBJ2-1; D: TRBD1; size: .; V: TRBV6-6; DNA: TGTGCCAGCACGGACAGGGGACAAGAGACCCAGTTCTTC; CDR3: CASTDRGQETQFF
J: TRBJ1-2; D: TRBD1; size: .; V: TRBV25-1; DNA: TGTGCCAGCGGTGACTGGGGGGGGACAGATGGCTACACCTTC; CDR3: CASGDWGGTDGYTF
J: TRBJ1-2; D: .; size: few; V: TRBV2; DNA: TGTGCCAGCAACCCCGGGGGGGTAGACTATGGCTACACCTTC; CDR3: CASNPGGVDYGYTF
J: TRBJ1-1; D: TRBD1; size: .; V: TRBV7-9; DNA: TGTGCCAGCAGCTCCTCGGGACAGGGGACCTTGAACACTGAAGCTTTCTTT; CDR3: CASSSSGQGTLNTEAFF
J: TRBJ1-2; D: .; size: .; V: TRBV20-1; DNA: TGCAGTGCTAGACTCGGTGGGGGCGGGGTTTGTGGCTACACCTTC; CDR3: CSARLGGGGVCGYTF
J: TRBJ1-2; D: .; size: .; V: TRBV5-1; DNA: TGCGCCAGCAGCTCCGAGACAGGATTCTATGGCTACACCTTC; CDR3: CASSSETGFYGYTF
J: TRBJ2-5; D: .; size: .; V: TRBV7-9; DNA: TGTGCCAGCAGCCGCCCTCAGGCGGGGACCCAGTACTTC; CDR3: CASSRPQAGTQYF
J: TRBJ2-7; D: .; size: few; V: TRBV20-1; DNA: TGCAGTGCTCCCCCGGACGGACAATCCTACGAGCAGTACTTC; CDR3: CSAPPDGQSYEQYF
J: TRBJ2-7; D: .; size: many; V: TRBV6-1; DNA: TGTGCCAGCAGTGAAGTGTTTGGACAGTTTACCTACGAGCAGTACTTC; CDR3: CASSEVFGQFTYEQYF
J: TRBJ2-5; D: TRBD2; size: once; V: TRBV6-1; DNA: TGTGCCAGCAGTGAGGGGGCTAGCGGGAGGCACAAGTACTTC; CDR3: CASSEGASGRHKYF
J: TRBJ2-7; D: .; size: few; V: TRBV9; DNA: TGTGCCAGCAGCGTAGAGGTAGGGGCCGAGCAGTACTTC; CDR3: CASSVEVGAEQYF
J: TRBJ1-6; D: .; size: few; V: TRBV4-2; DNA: TGTGCCAGCAGCCAAGATACCGGCCCCGCGCGTTCACCCCTCCACTTT; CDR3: CASSQDTGPARSPLHF
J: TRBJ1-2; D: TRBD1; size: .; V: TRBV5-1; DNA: TGTGCCAGCAGCTTAGATACAGGGGGCAGCGGCTACACCTTC; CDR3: CASSLDTGGSGYTF
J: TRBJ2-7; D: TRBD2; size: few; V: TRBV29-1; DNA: TGCAGCGTGGGGGGACTAGCGGGGCTCTACGAGCAGTACTTC; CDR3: CSVGGLAGLYEQYF
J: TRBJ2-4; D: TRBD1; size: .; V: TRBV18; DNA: TGTGCCAGCTCGTCGGGACAGGCCGAAATTCAGTACTTC; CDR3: CASSSGQAEIQYF
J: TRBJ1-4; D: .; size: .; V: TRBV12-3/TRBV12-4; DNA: TGTGCCAGCAGTTTGCTCAGAGGCGAAAAACTGTTTTTT; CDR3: CASSLLRGEKLFF
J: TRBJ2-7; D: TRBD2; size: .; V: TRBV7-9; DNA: TGTGCCAGCAGCTTAGTGCTAGCGGAGTACAATGAGCAGTACTTC; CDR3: CASSLVLAEYNEQYF
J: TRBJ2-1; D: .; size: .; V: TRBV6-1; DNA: TGTGCCAGCACCCGTGGCAGGGGCACAGAGACCCAGTTCTTC; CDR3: CASTRGRGTETQFF
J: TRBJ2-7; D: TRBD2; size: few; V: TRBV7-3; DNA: TGTGCCAGCAGTCTTATTGGGACTAGCGGGGGTTCCAAGGGTTACGAGCAGTACTTC; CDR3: CASSLIGTSGGSKGYEQYF
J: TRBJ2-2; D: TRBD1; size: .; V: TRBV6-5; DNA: TGTGCCAGCAAGACAGGGGGGACCGGGGAGCTGTTTTTT; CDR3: CASKTGGTGELFF
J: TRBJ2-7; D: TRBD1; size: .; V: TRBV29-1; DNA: TGCAGCGTTGCCGAGGACAGGGGTATCGACGAGCAGTACTTC; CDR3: CSVAEDRGIDEQYF
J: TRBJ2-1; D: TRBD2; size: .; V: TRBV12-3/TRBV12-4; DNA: TGTGCCGGCAGTTCCCGGACTAGCGGCAACAATGAGCAGTTCTTT; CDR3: CAGSSRTSGNNEQFF
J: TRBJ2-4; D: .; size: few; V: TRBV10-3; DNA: TGTGCCATCAGTGAGGCAACAGTAGACAGCATTCAGTACTTC; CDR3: CAISEATVDSIQYF
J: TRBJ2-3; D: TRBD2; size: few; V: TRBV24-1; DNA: TGTGCCACCAGTGATCCCGTCAGGGAAGGACTAGCGGGGGCAAGCACAGATACGCAGTATTTT; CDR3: CATSDPVREGLAGASTDTQYF
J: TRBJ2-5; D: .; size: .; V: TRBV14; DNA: TGTGCCAGCAGCCAAGGGGTTGGGTCGGTGGAGACCCAGTACTTC; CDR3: CASSQGVGSVETQYF
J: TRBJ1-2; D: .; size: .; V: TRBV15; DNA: TGTGCCACCAGCACTGGGGTTAACTATGGCTACACCTTC; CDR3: CATSTGVNYGYTF
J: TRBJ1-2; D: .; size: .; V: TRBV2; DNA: TGTGCCAGCACCAAGGACAGCCTTAACTATGGCTACACCTTC; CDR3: CASTKDSLNYGYTF
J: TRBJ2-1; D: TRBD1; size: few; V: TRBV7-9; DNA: TGTGCCAGCAGACCCCCAGGGGGTCCCTCCTACAATGAGCAGTTCTTC; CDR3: CASRPPGGPSYNEQFF
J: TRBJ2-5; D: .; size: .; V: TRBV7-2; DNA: TGTGCCAGCAGCTTAACGACTCCCCCAGAGACCCAGTACTTC; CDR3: CASSLTTPPETQYF
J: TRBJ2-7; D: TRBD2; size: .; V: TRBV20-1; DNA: TGCAGTGCCTCCGGGACTAGCGGGGGGCCCCCAGCCTACGAGCAGTACTTC; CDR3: CSASGTSGGPPAYEQYF
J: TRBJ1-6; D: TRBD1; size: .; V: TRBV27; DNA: TGTGCCAGCAGACCCGGGACAGTATCTAATTCACCCCTCCACTTT; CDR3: CASRPGTVSNSPLHF
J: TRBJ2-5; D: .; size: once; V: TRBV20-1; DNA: TGCAGTGCTCCCCCCCCCGGGATCACCTACAATGAGCAGTACTTC; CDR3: CSAPPPGITYNEQYF
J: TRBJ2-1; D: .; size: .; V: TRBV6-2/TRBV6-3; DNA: TGTGCCAGCAGCGGGACGCGATCCTTAGGTTCCAGGAATGAGCAGTTCTTC; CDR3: CASSGTRSLGSRNEQFF
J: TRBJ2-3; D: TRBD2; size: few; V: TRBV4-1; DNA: TGCGCCAGCAGCCAAGATTATGGGAAGGCTAGCGGGGGGGCCGTAGATACGCAGTATTTT; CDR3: CASSQDYGKASGGAVDTQYF
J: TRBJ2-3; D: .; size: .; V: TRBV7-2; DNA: TGTGCCAGCAGCGGCGTACAGGGCGATGTAGATACGCAGTATTTT; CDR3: CASSGVQGDVDTQYF
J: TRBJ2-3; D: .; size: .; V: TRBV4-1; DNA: TGCGCCAGCAGCCAAGTCTACACAGAAAGCACAGATACGCAGTATTTT; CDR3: CASSQVYTESTDTQYF
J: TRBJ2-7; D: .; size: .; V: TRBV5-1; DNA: TGCGCCAGCAGCTTGGATCGCCACGAGCAGTACTTC; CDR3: CASSLDRHEQYF
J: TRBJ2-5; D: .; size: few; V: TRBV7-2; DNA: TGTGCCAGCAGCTTTCGGGTGGCTCACCAAGAGACCCAGTACTTC; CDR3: CASSFRVAHQETQYF
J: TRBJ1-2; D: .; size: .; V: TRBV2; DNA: TGTGCCAGCAGTGAATTTACAGGGATAGGTGGTGGCTACACCTTC; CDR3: CASSEFTGIGGGYTF
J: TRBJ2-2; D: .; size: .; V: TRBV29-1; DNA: TGCAACGTTCCGCTCGACGGGGAGCTGTTTTTT; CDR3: CNVPLDGELFF
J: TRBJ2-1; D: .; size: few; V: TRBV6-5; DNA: TGTGCCAGCAGTTGGTCGCTGATGGGTGTTGGATCCTACAATGAGCAGTTCTTC; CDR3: CASSWSLMGVGSYNEQFF
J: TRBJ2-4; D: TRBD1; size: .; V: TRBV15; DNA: TGTGCCACCAGCAGAGATCGGGACAGGGCCAAAACCATTCAGTACTTC; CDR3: CATSRDRDRAKTIQYF
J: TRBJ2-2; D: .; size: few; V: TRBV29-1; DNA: TGCAGCGGGACGGAGGGGAGCACCGGGGAGCTGTTTTTT; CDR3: CSGTEGSTGELFF
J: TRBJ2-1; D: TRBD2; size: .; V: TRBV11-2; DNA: TGTGCCAGCAGCTTAAACGGGGGGGCAGGTTATGAGCAGTTCTTC; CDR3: CASSLNGGAGYEQFF
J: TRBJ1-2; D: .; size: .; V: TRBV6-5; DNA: TGTGCCAGCAGTCAAGTTAGTTCCTATGGCTACACCTTC; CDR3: CASSQVSSYGYTF
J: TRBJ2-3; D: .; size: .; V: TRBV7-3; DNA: TGTGCCAGCAGCCCAGCTCGCACATCGAGGGCAGATACGCAGTATTTT; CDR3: CASSPARTSRADTQYF
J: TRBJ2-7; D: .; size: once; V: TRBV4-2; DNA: TGTGCCAGCAGCCAAGAGAACCCAACCTACGAGCAGTACTTC; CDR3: CASSQENPTYEQYF